This is a list of T cell receptor beta chains from one sample in a study of T cell responses to AZD1222 COVID-19 vaccine. Data came from immunoSEQ multiplex PCR; TCRdb stores just in-frame clones and leaves some out. The sample includes approximately 100,000 clones, 80% to 90% of them seen just once. Sequencing was performed on peripheral blood, taken 28 days after the second AZD1222 dose. These receptors were collected from an adult who received the AZD1222 COVID-19 vaccine. The CDR3 runs from the conserved cysteine through the conserved F or W. The order of the fields is clone size, D gene, J gene, V gene, CDR3 protein, CDR3 DNA. D genes are given only for firm matches. Expanded clones are given a class, and other clones once, few, many or no size at all.

NA,NA,TRBJ1-3,TRBV5-1,CASSWGLADNSGNTIYF,TGCGCCAGCAGCTGGGGGCTTGCGGATAACTCTGGAAACACCATATATTTT
NA,TRBD1,TRBJ1-1,TRBV15,CATSRDRGITEAFF,TGTGCCACCAGCAGAGACAGGGGGATCACTGAAGCTTTCTTT
NA,TRBD1,TRBJ2-7,TRBV10-3,CAISVERTGINEQYF,TGTGCCATCAGTGTGGAACGGACAGGGATAAACGAGCAGTACTTC
NA,TRBD2,TRBJ2-5,TRBV28,CASSPEAGGASQETQYF,TGTGCCAGCAGTCCCGAAGCGGGGGGAGCCTCCCAAGAGACCCAGTACTTC
once,NA,TRBJ1-4,TRBV7-2,CASSLKTGAEKLFF,TGTGCCAGCAGCTTAAAAACGGGAGCTGAAAAACTGTTCTTT
NA,NA,TRBJ2-7,TRBV5-5,CASSLALRYEQYF,TGTGCCAGCAGCTTGGCATTGCGATACGAGCAGTACTTC
NA,NA,TRBJ1-4,TRBV3-1/TRBV3-2,CASSRRSPGGYEKLFF,TGTGCCAGCAGCCGCCGTTCTCCTGGCGGATATGAAAAACTGTTTTTT
NA,TRBD1,TRBJ1-2,TRBV3-1/TRBV3-2,CASSQAGTGVYGYTF,TGTGCCAGCAGCCAGGCCGGGACAGGGGTCTATGGCTACACCTTC
once,NA,TRBJ2-2,TRBV18,CASSPYSATANTGELFF,TGTGCCAGCTCACCATACTCTGCGACAGCGAACACCGGGGAGCTGTTTTTT
NA,NA,TRBJ2-2,TRBV6-5,CASSYDGGVTGELFF,TGTGCCAGCAGTTACGACGGGGGTGTCACCGGGGAGCTGTTTTTT
NA,NA,TRBJ2-3,TRBV19,CASSIGGAGTDTQYF,TGTGCCAGTAGTATTGGGGGGGCGGGCACAGATACGCAGTATTTT
NA,NA,TRBJ2-5,TRBV5-1,CASSFSQETQYF,TGCGCCAGCAGCTTTTCCCAAGAGACCCAGTACTTC
NA,NA,TRBJ2-5,TRBV5-6,CASSPGRRETQYF,TGTGCCAGCAGCCCAGGACGGAGAGAGACCCAGTACTTC